This TCR beta chain emerged from a study of cytomegalovirus exposure and HLA in healthy donors. Study-level points and caveats: One variant, a missense change in DCLRE1C, was linked in a later analysis to TCR beta V- and J-gene trimming.

Both 60 Vbeta primers and 13 Jbeta primers went into the PCR. The data were produced by immunoSEQ multiplex PCR, yet TCRdb's version contains in-frame clones alone and is incomplete. The repertoire has 85,000 to 100,000 clones, roughly 60% of them found once; the top ten carry about 2.5%. The V gene's germline CDR1 is SGHNT and CDR2 YYREEE (reference sequence). After removal of 0 bases from V and 1 base from J, the junction contained 3 bases not matched to a gene. The CDR3 is made up of 16 amino acids. A note on this clone: What it recognizes is unknown.

The sample consisted of PBMCs. The chain employs TRBV5-4 and TRBJ2-5; 10 bases agree with TRBD1. The receptor was isolated from a human donor in good health. DNA for the CDR3: TGTGCCAGCAGCTTGGGGACAGGGGGAGTCCAAGAGACCCAGTACTTC. Translation gives CASSLGTGGVQETQYF.